Below, 2 T cell receptor beta chains from the same sample are listed, as sequenced in a study of PD-L1 blockade in urothelial cancer (dated by TCRdb to the late 2010s). The library came from the immunoSEQ multiplex PCR assay. TCRdb stores this immuneACCESS table with in-frame sequences only. Part of the clones is absent; in the studies checked, under half of the shortfall reflects unresolved V genes, and no reason is known for the rest. Recorded for this sample are about 100,000 clones; around 93% of them occurred a single time. The ten largest account for approximately 0.88% of the sample. Sequenced here: PBMCs, sampled around atezolizumab (anti-PD-L1) treatment. Every receptor here comes from an elderly woman with urothelial cancer.

V gene TRBV6-6 combines with J gene TRBJ1-1; TRBD1 matches 11 bases. This CDR3 comprises 15 residues. V lost 4 bases and J lost 10; bases outside the gene matches: 11. Germline loops: CDR1 MNHNY, CDR2 SVGAGI (reference sequence). CDR3 loop: CASSSLDRGPPAAFF. CDR3 DNA: TGTGCCAGCAGTTCCCTGGACAGGGGGCCCCCGGCAGCTTTCTTT.

This chain links TRBV5-1 with TRBJ1-2, with D tentatively TRBD1 (6 bases). The V gene lost 0 bases and the J gene lost 8 bases, with 11 bases spanning the gap. Germline V lookup: CDR1 SGHRS, CDR2 YFSETQ. This CDR3 spans 13 amino acids. The CDR3 reads CASSLAGGVGYTF. DNA for the CDR3: TGCGCCAGCAGCTTGGCGGGGGGCGTCGGCTACACCTTC.